This T cell receptor beta chain was retrieved from a study of cytomegalovirus exposure and HLA in healthy donors. Primers for the PCR totalled 60 Vbeta and 13 Jbeta. Assay: immunoSEQ multiplex PCR; the TCRdb copy retains only in-frame clones and omits some. The table shows about 110,000 clones, with roughly two thirds occurring only once. The germline CDR1 and CDR2 sequences are SGHRS and YFSETQ. The CDR3 is 14 residues long. Trimming took 4 bases from V and 5 from J, leaving 16 bases between them. This chain connects TRBV5-1 to TRBJ2-7; TRBD2 is a possible D gene (5 bases). Sequenced input: PBMCs. This TCR was sampled from a woman between 25 and 40 years old in good health and CMV-seronegative. Written as DNA, the CDR3 is TGCGCCAGCAGCCCGGGATATTTCTACGACGAGCAGTACTTC. Protein sequence: CASSPGYFYDEQYF.